The 16 T cell receptor beta chains in this list originate from one sample, sequenced in a study of response to subunit inactivated influenza vaccine. MiXCR, applied by TCRdb to the RT-PCR reads, yields one record per CDR3 protein. The sample comprises around 470,000 distinct CDR3 sequences, around 7.9% of which are singletons, and around 13% rests with the top ten. The source material was PBMCs from blood, sampled approximately 25 months after vaccination. Receptors originate from a man between 50 and 75 years old who received an inactivated influenza vaccine.

Only a few counts were recorded for this clonotype. The genes are TRBV4-3 and TRBJ2-5; no definite D call. Trimming took off 0 bases at V and 2 bases at J, with 10 bases between the two ends. The CDR3 runs 15 residues. From germline, CDR1 is LGHNA and CDR2 YSLEER. In DNA, the CDR3 is TGCGCCAGCAGCCAAGACGGTAGGATACAAGAGACCCAGTACTTC. It yields the protein CASSQDGRIQETQYF.

This chain joins TRBV28 and TRBJ2-7; weak D call: TRBD1 (6 bases). CDR3 size: 15 residues. CDR1 MDHEN and CDR2 SYDVKM come from the germline V gene. V lost 8 bases and J lost 8, with 25 bases in between. Written as DNA, the CDR3 is TGTGCCAGCTCTCTACCTAACAGGGTTCAGGTGCAGCAGTACTTC. Protein product: CASSLPNRVQVQQYF.

The V and J genes are TRBV21-1 and TRBJ2-3; TRBD1 is taken as the D call from the table, unchecked against the DNA. TRBV21-1 is flagged as a pseudogene. The CDR3 has 17 residues. CDR3 amino acids: CASSKALGGVSTDTQYF. The CDR3, as DNA: TGTGCCAGCAGCAAAGCGCTTGGGGGGGTTAGCACAGATACGCAGTATTTT.

The V call is TRBV18, the J call TRBJ2-2, with 9 bases that match TRBD1. With 4 bases clipped from V and 6 bases from J, the junction kept 6 bases outside the gene matches. Germline V lookup: CDR1 KGHSH, CDR2 LQKENI. The CDR3 loop spans 15 amino acids. Here the CDR3 DNA reads TGTGCCAGCTCACAAGACAGGGGGATTGCCGGGGAGCTGTTTTTT. This gives the protein CASSQDRGIAGELFF.

The chain couples TRBV9 to TRBJ2-2, with 10 bases lining up with TRBD2. Germline V gives CDR1 SGDLS, CDR2 YYNGEE. V lost 3 bases, J lost 5 bases, and 13 bases stayed unmatched. The CDR3 is made up of 18 amino acids. The CDR3 loop reads CASSDPRLAGGQTGELFF. The CDR3, as DNA: TGTGCCAGCAGCGACCCTCGTTTAGCGGGAGGACAGACCGGGGAGCTGTTTTTT.

This clonotype was seen ten or more times. The CDR3 sequence is CASSGGLAGPETQYF. The CDR3 bases are TGCGCCAGCAGCGGTGGACTAGCGGGACCAGAGACCCAGTACTTC. This sequence joins TRBV5-1 and TRBJ2-5; 12 bases align to TRBD2. CDR1 is SGHRS, CDR2 YFSETQ, per germline. The CDR3 sequence is 15 residues long. V was pared by 4 bases and J by 4 bases, with 5 bases of the junction left unmatched.

The V call is TRBV20-1, the J call TRBJ1-1; 10 bases fit TRBD1. The germline gives CDR1 DFQATT, CDR2 SNEGSKA (reference sequence). With 2 bases clipped from V and 5 bases from J, the junction kept 5 bases outside the gene matches. The CDR3 is made up of 14 amino acids. The CDR3 loop is CSARRDRGGTEAFF. The CDR3 DNA reads TGCAGTGCTAGAAGGGACAGGGGTGGAACTGAAGCTTTCTTT.

In DNA form, the CDR3 reads TGCAGTGCTACCCCAGGGAGTGCCGGGGAGCTGTTTTTT. Its protein product is CSATPGSAGELFF. The rearrangement uses TRBV20-1 and TRBJ2-2, with D possibly called TRBD1 or TRBD2 (5 bases each). The V gene lost 4 bases and the J gene lost 6 bases, with 12 bases spanning the gap. This CDR3 spans 13 amino acids. Germline V gene lookup returns CDR1 DFQATT and CDR2 SNEGSKA (reference sequence).

This clonotype was seen repeatedly, ten times or more. The rearrangement links TRBV12-3 or TRBV12-4 to TRBJ1-1; a possible D gene is TRBD1 (5 bases). V gave up 7 bases and J gave up 1 base, with 10 bases separating them. The CDR3 contains 13 residues. CDR3: CASTGAQNTEAFF. CDR3 bases: TGTGCCAGCACTGGGGCCCAGAACACTGAAGCTTTCTTT.

The rearrangement links TRBV7-3 to TRBJ2-1, with D uncertain. There are 13 residues in the CDR3. Trimming cost V 2 bases and J 5 bases, with 7 bases left between them. Looked up from germline, CDR1 is SGHTA and CDR2 is FQGTGA. The CDR3 sequence: CASSLGHNNEQFF. The CDR3 nucleotides are TGTGCCAGCAGCTTAGGGCACAACAATGAGCAGTTCTTC.

A few counts support this clonotype. The V and J genes are TRBV20-1 and TRBJ1-6, with D unresolved. Germline values: CDR1 DFQATT, CDR2 SNEGSKA (reference sequence). V lost 2 bases to trimming and J lost 7 bases, with 12 bases between them. This CDR3 is 14 amino acids long. CDR3 amino acids: CSARLGHPNSPLHF. The DNA of the CDR3 is TGCAGTGCTAGACTAGGGCACCCCAATTCACCCCTCCACTTT.

Comments on this clonotype: Germline and junction disagree at one end, which may indicate a read error. V gene TRBV20-1 combines with J gene TRBJ2-1, with 11 bases aligning to TRBD2. CDR3 length: 11 amino acids. Germline lookup yields CDR1 DFQATT and CDR2 SNEGSKA (reference sequence). The CDR3 DNA follows: TGCAGTGCTATGGCTAGCGGGAGGATGGCCTTC. This codes for CSAMASGRMAF.

This clonotype was detected many times. The V call is TRBV12-3 or TRBV12-4, the J call TRBJ2-4; D call uncertain. Trimming cost V 1 base and J 0 bases, with 7 bases left between them. The CDR3 has 15 residues. The CDR3 spells CASSLGGIAKNIQYF. The CDR3 DNA reads TGTGCCAGCAGTTTAGGCGGAATAGCCAAAAACATTCAGTACTTC.

This clonotype came up a few times. The rearrangement uses TRBV4-3 and TRBJ2-2; TRBD2 matches at 7 bases. V dropped 1 base and J dropped 5; count of bases not matched to a gene: 10. This CDR3 region has 17 residues. Germline lookup yields CDR1 LGHNA and CDR2 YSLEER. The CDR3: CASSQVGEGLGTGELFF. The CDR3, as DNA: TGCGCCAGCAGCCAAGTGGGGGAGGGCCTGGGTACCGGGGAGCTGTTTTTT.

Only a few counts were recorded for this clonotype. J is TRBJ1-4 and V is TRBV6-1, with TRBD1 matching over 9 bases. J was trimmed by 2 bases and V by 5 bases; bases with no gene match: 12. The germline CDR1 and CDR2 sequences are MNHNS and SASEGT. This CDR3 is 18 amino acids long. CDR3: CASSPSTGGLATNEKLFF. For the CDR3, the DNA is TGTGCCAGCAGTCCATCGACAGGGGGGTTAGCGACTAATGAAAAACTGTTTTTT.

This clonotype was seen a handful of times. V usage is TRBV14 and J usage is TRBJ2-4; D might be TRBD2 (5 bases). Germline lookup yields CDR1 SGHDN and CDR2 FVKESK. Trimming took 2 bases from V and 7 from J, leaving 12 bases between them. This CDR3 region has 14 residues. This chain's CDR3 is CASSQTQRRNIQYF. For the CDR3, the DNA is TGTGCCAGCAGCCAAACGCAAAGGAGGAACATTCAGTACTTC.